The clone carrying this T cell receptor (beta chain) was counted between two and nine times. Its target is unknown. This record comes from a study of early T cells in non-severe SARS-CoV-2 infection. CDR1 MNHEY and CDR2 SVGEGT come from the germline V gene. This CDR3 comprises 14 residues. Trimming removed 2 bases from V and 7 bases from J; junction bases left unmatched: 7. Overall study findings and caveats: The VDJdb matching leaned toward anti-spike CD8 responses and overlooked private and CD4 specificities.

TCRdb fed the 5' RACE reads into MiXCR, producing one record per CDR3 protein. The sample records tens of thousands of distinct CDR3 sequences, about 16% being singletons. The chain links TRBV6-2 or TRBV6-3 to TRBJ1-2; 7 bases map to TRBD1. The sample in question was whole blood, obtained at baseline. The clonotype originates from an adult who was a healthcare worker with PCR-confirmed SARS-CoV-2 infection or an uninfected control (not recorded which). The CDR3 region has the DNA TGTGCCAGCAGTTACCCTGGGACAGTTTTTGGCTACACCTTC. It is translated as CASSYPGTVFGYTF.